Shown below are 29 T cell receptor beta chains from a single sample sequenced in a study of control samples from healthy donors and cancer patients. Clones were sequenced by immunoSEQ multiplex PCR, and TCRdb holds only the in-frame ones, with some missing. The data contain under 100,000 clones, 85% to 90% of them singletons. Sample: PBMCs. Receptors originate from a woman aged 50 to 65 with colorectal cancer.

The chain has TRBV4-1 and TRBJ1-6, with 8 positions matching TRBD1. The CDR3 has 15 amino acids. Trimming at V came to 5 bases and at J to 5 bases, leaving 5 bases not matched to a gene. Germline lookup yields CDR1 MGHRA and CDR2 YSYEKL. CDR3 residues: CASSSRGQDNSPLHF. CDR3 in DNA: TGCGCCAGCAGCAGCCGGGGACAGGATAATTCACCCCTCCACTTT.

In this sample, this clone turned up once. The chain has TRBV19 and TRBJ2-5; 10 bases fit TRBD1. The germline gives CDR1 LNHDA, CDR2 SQIVND (reference sequence). The CDR3 loop spans 14 amino acids. The ends lost 8 bases at V and 5 bases at J; junction bases unmatched: 8. The CDR3: CASAGTGAQETQYF. The CDR3, as DNA: TGTGCCAGTGCCGGGACAGGGGCGCAGGAGACCCAGTACTTC.

The V and J genes are TRBV6-5 and TRBJ1-2; D perhaps matches TRBD1 (6 bases). The V and J ends lost 5 bases and 2 bases respectively, with 12 bases between them. The CDR3 loop spans 14 amino acids. The germline V gene encodes CDR1 MNHEY and CDR2 SVGAGI. The CDR3 region has the DNA TGTGCCAGCAGTCAGGGACATTTGAACTATGGCTACACCTTC. Translation: CASSQGHLNYGYTF.

The chain combines TRBV4-1 with TRBJ1-2; D possibly corresponds to TRBD1 (5 bases). In germline, CDR1 is MGHRA, CDR2 YSYEKL. Deletions cut 1 base from V and 4 bases from J, with 13 bases between. The length of the CDR3 is 15 residues. The CDR3 nucleotides read TGCGCCAGCAGCCAAGTGGGGGAGGGCCCCTATGGCTACACCTTC. Translating it yields CASSQVGEGPYGYTF.

The genes are TRBV2 and TRBJ2-3, with 8 bases identical to TRBD2. The trim removed 2 bases at V and 4 bases at J, leaving 8 bases unmatched. The CDR3 sequence is 16 residues long. CDR1 is SNHLY, CDR2 FYNNEI, per germline. CDR3 DNA: TGTGCCAGCAGTGAATGGGTTAGCGGGGCCGCAGATACGCAGTATTTT. Translation gives CASSEWVSGAADTQYF.

The chain has TRBV7-2 and TRBJ1-3, with a possible D match to TRBD1 (6 bases). The ends were cut back, 5 bases at V and 3 bases at J, with 8 bases in the middle. Germline V gene sequence: CDR1 SGHTA, CDR2 FQGNSA. This CDR3 is built from 13 residues. The CDR3: CASSRDNGNTIYF. For the CDR3, the DNA is TGTGCCAGCAGCCGGGACAATGGAAACACCATATATTTT.

The rearrangement joins TRBV4-3 to TRBJ2-7, with TRBD1 as a possible D gene (6 bases). Germline CDR1 reads LGHNA; CDR2 reads YSLEER. This CDR3 is built from 14 residues. V lost 5 bases and J lost 2, with 13 bases in between. The CDR3, as DNA: TGCGCCAGCAGCGCTCGACAGGTGACCTACGAGCAGTACGTC. Translated: CASSARQVTYEQYV.

A single count supports this clone. The gene calls are TRBV6-5 and TRBJ1-3, with D unclear. Germline loops: CDR1 MNHEY, CDR2 SVGAGI. The CDR3 has 14 residues. V was trimmed by 2 bases and J by 2 bases, leaving 7 bases between them. This CDR3 reads CASSYDGTGNTIYF. CDR3 nucleotides: TGTGCCAGCAGTTACGACGGTACTGGAAACACCATATATTTT.

V gene TRBV7-8 combines with J gene TRBJ2-5; TRBD1 matches at 8 bases. The germline CDR1 and CDR2 sequences are SGHVS and FQNEAQ. Trimming at V came to 5 bases and at J to 3 bases, leaving 5 bases not matched to a gene. This CDR3 is built from 14 residues. CDR3 sequence (DNA): TGTGCCAGCAGCGCTCGGACAGGGAAAGAGACCCAGTACTTC. It encodes CASSARTGKETQYF. Filled out from reference TRBV7-8 and TRBJ2-5, the complete variable domain reads GAGVSQSPRYKVAKRGQDVALRCDPISGHVSLFWYQQALGQGPEFLTYFQNEAQLDKSGLPSDRFFAERPEGSVSTLKIQRTQQEDSAVYLCASSARTGKETQYFGPGTRLLVL.

The sample holds a few counts of this clone. This chain uses TRBV6-5 with TRBJ1-1; 9 bases agree with TRBD1. Germline lookup yields CDR1 MNHEY and CDR2 SVGAGI. Losses at the gene ends were 6 bases for V and 0 bases for J; bases not matched to a gene: 5. CDR3 size: 15 residues. CDR3 region: CASSRTGVMNTEAFF. CDR3 nucleotides: TGTGCCAGCAGCAGGACAGGGGTGATGAACACTGAAGCTTTCTTT.

This rearrangement joins TRBV29-1 to TRBJ1-2, with D possibly being TRBD1 (6 bases). Trimming took off 3 bases at V and 8 bases at J, with 19 bases between the two ends. Germline V gives CDR1 SQVTM, CDR2 ANQGSEA. This CDR3 spans 14 amino acids. CDR3: CSVDRGWGAQGYTF. The CDR3 nucleotides are TGCAGCGTTGACAGGGGTTGGGGGGCTCAAGGCTACACCTTC.

In this sample, this clone turned up once. This rearrangement joins TRBV3-1 (or the pseudogene TRBV3-2) to TRBJ2-3; no reliable D call. The V end lost 3 bases, the J end lost 8 bases, and 12 bases lay between the germline ends. Germline V gives CDR1 LGHDT, CDR2 YNNKEL (reference sequence). The CDR3 sequence is 13 residues long. CDR3 loop: CASSQGSGVTQYF. CDR3 in DNA: TGTGCCAGCAGCCAGGGGTCTGGGGTTACGCAGTATTTT.

The V and J genes are TRBV29-1 and TRBJ2-4; tentatively, D is TRBD1 (6 bases). The CDR3 totals 15 residues. The V end was cut by 5 bases, the J end by 8 bases, with 22 bases between. Germline-derived CDR1 and CDR2 are SQVTM and ANQGSEA. The CDR3, as DNA: TGCAGCGTTTCGGACAGTAATTGGGTGGGTGACATTCAGTACTTC. It specifies CSVSDSNWVGDIQYF.

The rearrangement links TRBV27 to TRBJ2-5; D might be TRBD2 (7 bases). From germline, CDR1 is MNHEY and CDR2 SMNVEV (reference sequence). This CDR3 is built from 16 residues. Trimming stripped 3 bases from V and 10 bases from J, with 24 bases between. The CDR3 loop reads CASSLEGLPTRQVQYF. The CDR3 nucleotides read TGTGCCAGCAGTTTGGAGGGACTACCTACCAGACAGGTCCAGTACTTC.

The rearrangement links TRBV27 to TRBJ2-1; 7 bases are shared with TRBD1. V was clipped by 6 bases and J by 0 bases; unmatched bases: 5. The CDR3 loop spans 15 amino acids. The germline gives CDR1 MNHEY, CDR2 SMNVEV (reference sequence). The CDR3 coding sequence is TGTGCCAGCAGAGGACAGGTCAGCTCCTACAATGAGCAGTTCTTC. This encodes CASRGQVSSYNEQFF.

This clone came up a few times. The CDR3 sequence is CASAKGQPSPLHF. The DNA for the CDR3 is TGTGCCAGCGCTAAGGGACAACCTTCACCCCTCCACTTT. The V and J genes are TRBV7-2 and TRBJ1-6, with TRBD1 as a possible D gene (6 bases). Germline V gene sequence: CDR1 SGHTA, CDR2 FQGNSA. The length of the CDR3 is 13 residues. V was pared by 8 bases and J by 9 bases, with 14 bases between.

The chain joins TRBV7-2 to TRBJ1-6; D call uncertain. This CDR3 region has 12 residues. Germline V CDR1 and CDR2: SGHTA, FQGNSA. The ends were cut back, 5 bases at V and 4 bases at J, with 3 bases in the middle. The CDR3 reads CASSPYNSPLHF. The CDR3 coding sequence is TGTGCCAGCAGCCCTTATAATTCACCCCTCCACTTT.

In this sample, this clone turned up a few times. The J gene is TRBJ2-4, the V gene TRBV7-3, with D perhaps being TRBD1 or TRBD2 (5 bases each). The CDR3 has 13 residues. CDR1 is SGHTA and CDR2 is FQGTGA in the germline V gene. V was clipped by 0 bases and J by 7 bases, with 7 bases between them. The CDR3 sequence is CASSLTGENIQYF. The DNA for the CDR3 is TGTGCCAGCAGCTTAACAGGGGAGAACATTCAGTACTTC.

The J gene is TRBJ2-3, the V gene TRBV19; a weak D match, TRBD1 (6 bases). There are 13 residues in the CDR3. The V end lost 5 bases, the J end lost 3 bases, and 9 bases lay between the germline ends. Germline loops: CDR1 LNHDA, CDR2 SQIVND (reference sequence). CDR3 protein: CASSGDITDTQYF. For the CDR3, the DNA is TGTGCCAGTAGTGGGGACATAACAGATACGCAGTATTTT.

The chain joins TRBV7-3 to TRBJ2-5, with D uncertain. This CDR3 has 13 amino acids. The germline V gene encodes CDR1 SGHTA and CDR2 FQGTGA. V was shortened by 2 bases and J by 2 bases, with 6 bases between the two germline ends. The DNA of the CDR3 is TGTGCCAGCAGCTTAGGCCCGCAAGAGACCCAGTACTTC. This gives the protein CASSLGPQETQYF.

The sample holds one count of this clone. This chain connects TRBV2 to TRBJ2-5; D is unresolved. The ends were cut back, 7 bases at V and 4 bases at J, with 10 bases in the middle. The length of the CDR3 is 12 residues. CDR1 is SNHLY and CDR2 is FYNNEI in the germline V gene. As DNA, the CDR3 is TGTGCCAGCATAGAGCTGGCAGAGACCCAGTACTTC. Residues: CASIELAETQYF.

The rearrangement uses TRBV9 and TRBJ2-2; TRBD1 matches 9 bases. CDR3 length: 15 amino acids. Per the germline V gene, CDR1 is SGDLS and CDR2 is YYNGEE. Losses at the gene ends were 3 bases for V and 3 bases for J; bases not matched to a gene: 3. The CDR3 here is CASSDRDRDTGELFF. As DNA, the CDR3 is TGTGCCAGCAGCGACCGGGACAGGGACACCGGGGAGCTGTTTTTT.

The V call is TRBV25-1, the J call TRBJ1-1, with D unclear. The CDR3 totals 14 residues. In germline, CDR1 is MGHDK, CDR2 SYGVNS. The V and J ends lost 1 base and 3 bases respectively, with 9 bases between them. CDR3 loop: CASSEFEVHTEAFF. In DNA, the CDR3 is TGTGCCAGCAGTGAATTTGAAGTTCACACTGAAGCTTTCTTT.

This clone was detected only once. The chain links TRBV1 to TRBJ2-3. TRBV1 is tagged as a pseudogene. The CDR3 consists of 15 residues. The CDR3 spells CTSSQVPGTPDTQYF. The CDR3 DNA is TGCACCAGCAGCCAAGTCCCGGGGACCCCAGATACGCAGTATTTT.

The chain combines TRBV5-1 with TRBJ2-1; 10 bases agree with TRBD2. The ends lost 2 bases at V and 7 bases at J; junction bases unmatched: 6. The germline V gene has CDR1 SGHRS and CDR2 YFSETQ. The CDR3 runs 15 residues. The CDR3 nucleotides are TGCGCCAGCAGCTTTCTAGCGGGGGTCCCGAATGAGCAGTTCTTC. Its translation is CASSFLAGVPNEQFF.

Only one count was recorded for this clone. This sequence joins TRBV11-1 and TRBJ2-3; TRBD1 matches at 7 bases. The CDR3 is 16 residues long. Germline values: CDR1 SGHAT, CDR2 FQDESV (reference sequence). Trimming removed 1 base from V and 2 bases from J; junction bases left unmatched: 6. The CDR3, as DNA: TGTGCCAGCAGCTTAGGTCCAGGGGGTTCCACAGATACGCAGTATTTT. Amino acid sequence: CASSLGPGGSTDTQYF.

The genes are TRBV5-8 and TRBJ2-4; possible D gene TRBD1, 6 bases. V lost 4 bases and J 0 bases, leaving 20 bases between the germline ends. Per germline, CDR1 SGHTS and CDR2 YDEGEE. This CDR3 has 18 residues. The CDR3 nucleotides read TGTGCCAGCAGCCTAACCCTGGCACAGGGTTCAGCCAAAAACATTCAGTACTTC. Translation gives CASSLTLAQGSAKNIQYF. Supplemented by reference TRBV5-8 and TRBJ2-4, the full variable domain reads EAGVTQSPTHLIKTRGQQATLRCSPISGHTSVYWYQQALGLGLQFLLWYDEGEERNRGNFPPRFSGRQFPNYSSELNVNALELEDSALYLCASSLTLAQGSAKNIQYFGAGTRLSVL.

The CDR3 DNA sequence: TGTGCCAGCAGTTACCGCAGGGGAGACACCGGGGAGCTGTTTTTT. This gives the protein CASSYRRGDTGELFF. The chain is built from TRBV6-2 or TRBV6-3 and TRBJ2-2; D might be TRBD1 (6 bases). The CDR3 runs 15 residues. Trimming pared 2 bases from V and 3 bases from J, leaving 10 bases between. Germline V CDR1 and CDR2: MNHEY, SVGEGT.

The V gene is TRBV7-9, the J gene TRBJ1-2; a possible D gene is TRBD1 (5 bases). The V gene lost 5 bases and the J gene lost 2 bases, with 9 bases spanning the gap. The CDR3 loop spans 13 amino acids. Germline V gene sequence: CDR1 SEHNR, CDR2 FQNEAQ (reference sequence). In DNA, the CDR3 is TGTGCCAGCAGCGAACAGGAGAACTATGGCTACACCTTC. Its translation is CASSEQENYGYTF.